The rows below give T cell receptor beta chains drawn from one sample of a study of T cell clonotyping in hematopoietic cell transplantation. The method was immunoSEQ multiplex PCR; TCRdb's version includes in-frame clones alone and lacks a portion of them. The sample lists about 16,000 clones, 71% occurring once. The specimen sequenced was peripheral blood mononuclear cells. These receptors were collected from a woman in her sixties in good health. Some clones in this sample may be carry-over from other donors' samples. The CDR3 runs from the conserved cysteine through the conserved F or W. The order of the fields is CDR3 DNA, CDR3 protein, clone size, V gene, J gene, D gene, CDR3 length. D genes are given only for firm matches. The size entry is marked missing in some rows and otherwise reads once, few, many or a size class.

TGTGCCAGCAGTGCCCTCAGTGCTGATAATTCACCCCTCCACTTT	CASSALSADNSPLHF	.	TRBV25-1	TRBJ1-6	.	15
TGTGCCAGCAGTTACCGGCTGATCAATGAGCAGTTCTTC	CASSYRLINEQFF	once	TRBV6-5	TRBJ2-1	.	13
TGCGCCAGCAGCCTGGACAGGGGAGGTACAGATACGCAGTATTTT	CASSLDRGGTDTQYF	.	TRBV4-1	TRBJ2-3	TRBD1	15
TGTGCCAGTAGTACTCGACAGGGGGCTCGGAACTATGGCTACACCTTC	CASSTRQGARNYGYTF	.	TRBV19	TRBJ1-2	TRBD1	16
TGTGCCAGCAGCTTCGCTATCAACTCCTACAATGAGCAGTTCTTC	CASSFAINSYNEQFF	.	TRBV7-2	TRBJ2-1	.	15
TGTGCCAGCATGACAGTCGGTAACTATGGCTACACCTTC	CASMTVGNYGYTF	.	TRBV28	TRBJ1-2	.	13
TGTGCCAGCAGAAATTACAGGGCCTCTCTCTATGGCTACACCTTC	CASRNYRASLYGYTF	.	TRBV11-2	TRBJ1-2	.	15
TGTGCCAGTAGTATCCGGGACAGTGATAATTCACCCCTCCACTTT	CASSIRDSDNSPLHF	.	TRBV30	TRBJ1-6	TRBD1	15
TGTGCCAGCAGCTTAGGGGGGAGGGCTAATGAAAAACTGTTTTTT	CASSLGGRANEKLFF	.	TRBV7-2	TRBJ1-4	.	15
TGTGCCTGGACCACTGGGGGGCGATACACTGAAGCTTTCTTT	CAWTTGGRYTEAFF	.	TRBV30	TRBJ1-1	.	14
TGTGCCAGCAGCCAAGACCGGGGGGGTAAGTCCTCCGGGTACTTC	CASSQDRGGKSSGYF	.	TRBV4-2	TRBJ2-7	TRBD2	15
TGCGCCAGCAGCCAAGAGTATGAGGGGCGCGGGCCCCAGCATTTT	CASSQEYEGRGPQHF	.	TRBV4-3	TRBJ1-5	.	15
TGTGCCTGGAGTGTACCCTGGGGAGCCCATAGCAATCAGCCCCAGCATTTT	CAWSVPWGAHSNQPQHF	.	TRBV30	TRBJ1-5	.	17
TGCGCCAGCAGCCAGGACATATCGGAGGAGACCCAGTACTTC	CASSQDISEETQYF	.	TRBV4-1	TRBJ2-5	.	14
TGTGCCAGCAGCTTAAATGAGAACACTGAAGCTTTCTTT	CASSLNENTEAFF	once	TRBV7-3	TRBJ1-1	.	13
TGTGCCTGGAGTGTACGGGGGGAGCTGTTTTTT	CAWSVRGELFF	.	TRBV30	TRBJ2-2	.	11
TGTGCCAGCAGCTGGCGGGGAGTTTTTCAAGAGACCCAGTACTTC	CASSWRGVFQETQYF	medium-sized	TRBV5-6	TRBJ2-5	.	15
TGCAGTGCTAGGCAGTTAGGTGGCTACACCTTC	CSARQLGGYTF	.	TRBV20-1	TRBJ1-2	.	11
TGTGCCAGCAGCACCTACGGGACAGGGGAACAGCCCCAGCATTTT	CASSTYGTGEQPQHF	.	TRBV5-6	TRBJ1-5	TRBD1	15
TGTGCCAGCAGTCCCGGGACAGCCTTCTCCTCTGGGGCCAACGTCCTGACTTTC	CASSPGTAFSSGANVLTF	few	TRBV5-6	TRBJ2-6	TRBD1	18
TGTGCCAGCAGTACCCGAGAGACCCAGTACTTC	CASSTRETQYF	.	TRBV6-5	TRBJ2-5	.	11
TGTGCCTGGGGGACACCGACAGATACGCAGTATTTT	CAWGTPTDTQYF	.	TRBV30	TRBJ2-3	.	12
TGTGCCAGCAGTCCGCGGCAGGTTCTAACTAATGAAAAACTGTTTTTT	CASSPRQVLTNEKLFF	.	TRBV2	TRBJ1-4	.	16
TGTGCCAGCAGTCCTCCGTCTGGAAACACCATATATTTT	CASSPPSGNTIYF	.	TRBV28	TRBJ1-3	.	13
TGTGCCAGTAGTCCCGGGGTGGCTAATCAGCCCCAGCATTTT	CASSPGVANQPQHF	few	TRBV19	TRBJ1-5	.	14
TGTGCCAGTAGTGAGACAGGGGGCGGCTATGGCTACACCTTC	CASSETGGGYGYTF	.	TRBV19	TRBJ1-2	TRBD1	14
TGTGCCATCCAGGGGCTCTTAAACAATGAGCAGTTCTTC	CAIQGLLNNEQFF	.	TRBV6-6	TRBJ2-1	.	13
TGCGCCAGCAGCCAAGATAGCCGGGACAGGGTAAATAACTATGGCTACACCTTC	CASSQDSRDRVNNYGYTF	once	TRBV4-1	TRBJ1-2	TRBD1	18
TGTGCCAGCGGGGGAAACTATAATTCACCCCTCCACTTT	CASGGNYNSPLHF	few	TRBV7-9	TRBJ1-6	.	13
TGTGCCTGGACAGGACAGTATAATTCACCCCTCCACTTT	CAWTGQYNSPLHF	.	TRBV30	TRBJ1-6	.	13
TGTGCCTGGAGCCTAGAGCTGAACACTGAAGCTTTCTTT	CAWSLELNTEAFF	.	TRBV30	TRBJ1-1	.	13
TGCGCCAGCAGCCAAGAGTTGGGGACAGGGGACTCCTACGAGCAGTACTTC	CASSQELGTGDSYEQYF	.	TRBV4-3	TRBJ2-7	TRBD1	17